This TCR beta chain was recorded in a study of T cell responses to AZD1222 COVID-19 vaccine. Measured with immunoSEQ multiplex PCR; TCRdb has only the in-frame clones, and not every one. Of 190,000 or so clones listed, 88% are singletons. The J segment lost 5 bases and the V segment lost 5 bases, leaving 3 bases of the junction unmatched. Germline lookup yields CDR1 MNHEY and CDR2 SVGEGT. The CDR3 runs 14 residues. Findings and caveats of the study: Spike was spanned by vaccine-associated CD4 TCRs, which were dominant at 160-218 and 743-854. Clonal diversity was possibly underestimated, and white British individuals and females predominated among donors.

This clone was seen a single time. Its antigen is unidentified. Pooled in the analysis were second doses at about 4 or about 12 weeks. The sequence was collected from an adult who received the AZD1222 COVID-19 vaccine. V gene TRBV6-2 or TRBV6-3 combines with J gene TRBJ2-1; 10 bases map to TRBD1. The sequencing here drew on peripheral blood, taken 28 days after the second AZD1222 dose. The CDR3 reads CASSPDRGNNEQFF. In DNA form, the CDR3 reads TGTGCCAGCAGTCCGGACAGGGGGAACAATGAGCAGTTCTTC.